This T cell receptor (beta chain) was identified during a study of CD8 T cells in ankylosing spondylitis. Study results and caveats: Significantly higher representation of disease-linked clones was reported for matched ankylosing spondylitis synovial fluid. One TCR beta motif, made up of about 8 highly homologous variants, appeared characteristic of ankylosing spondylitis blood. Past studies reported some motif variants in reactive arthritis synovial fluid and blood.

The TCR beta libraries were generated through quantitative 5'-RACE incorporating molecular barcodes. TCRdb re-derived calls from the 5' RACE reads in MiXCR, one entry per CDR3 protein. The sample comprises roughly 7,300 distinct CDR3 sequences, 8.2% of which are singletons, and about 23% rests with the top ten. CDR1 is SGDLS, CDR2 YYNGEE, per germline. Losses at the gene ends were 0 bases for V and 4 bases for J; bases not matched to a gene: 7. The CDR3 is made up of 16 amino acids. This clonotype was detected many times. The antigen is not known. The sequenced material came from blood, either unsorted or a sorted T cell fraction (not recorded which). This chain joins TRBV9 and TRBJ2-3; TRBD2 matches at 8 bases. This TCR was sampled from a male donor with ankylosing spondylitis or in good health (not recorded which). In nucleotides, the CDR3 is TGTGCCAGCAGCGTAGAGATTAGCGGGACCCCAGATACGCAGTATTTT. Encoded protein: CASSVEISGTPDTQYF. Full variable domain (rest looked up from reference TRBV9 and TRBJ2-3): DSGVTQTPKHLITATGQRVTLRCSPRSGDLSVYWYQQSLDQGLQFLIQYYNGEERAKGNILERFSAQQFPDLHSELNLSSLELGDSALYFCASSVEISGTPDTQYFGPGTRLTVL.